This T cell receptor beta chain derives from a study of blood T cell repertoires in COVID-19. Cohorts were determined from participant-reported clinical history. Per the original methods: The assay estimated nucleated cells by amplifying reference gene primers. Assay: immunoSEQ multiplex PCR; the TCRdb copy retains only in-frame clones and omits some. That table is the source of V, J and clone size, and D and trimming were worked out from the DNA. The profile shows around 250,000 clones, about 80% of them singletons. V dropped 5 bases and J dropped 1 base, with 9 bases sitting between them. CDR3 length: 14 amino acids. Per germline, CDR1 PRHDT and CDR2 FYEKMQ (reference sequence).

The chain has TRBV13 and TRBJ1-3; D is ambiguous. Sequencing was done on a sample of PBMCs or T cells enriched from blood (not recorded which). The receptor was isolated from a middle-aged man who had recovered from COVID-19. The CDR3 here is CASSRLGSGNTIYF. The CDR3, as DNA: TGTGCCAGCAGCCGGCTCGGGTCTGGAAACACCATATATTTT.